This T cell receptor beta chain was observed in a study of blood T cell repertoires in COVID-19. At the level of the study: T cells, B-cell-depleted T cells, or PBMCs supplied cDNA or gDNA.

This CDR3 is 17 amino acids long. CDR1 and CDR2 (germline): MGHRA, YSYEKL. Germline trimming cut 2 bases from V and 8 bases from J; bases unmatched to any gene: 11. The assay was immunoSEQ multiplex PCR, and TCRdb's table has in-frame clones only and misses some. The data hold 150,000 to 200,000 clones, with roughly 85% observed a single time. Participant-reported clinical history was the basis for cohort assignment. This TCR was recovered from a woman between 65 and 79 years old in a cohort exposed to, infected with or recovered from COVID-19 (not recorded which). Sequencing was carried out using PBMCs or T cells enriched from blood (not recorded which). The J gene is TRBJ1-6, the V gene TRBV4-1, with 8 bases that match TRBD1. Written as DNA, the CDR3 is TGCGCCAGCAGCCAATCATCCTCTGGACAGGGATATTCACCCCTCCACTTT. Translated, it gives CASSQSSSGQGYSPLHF.